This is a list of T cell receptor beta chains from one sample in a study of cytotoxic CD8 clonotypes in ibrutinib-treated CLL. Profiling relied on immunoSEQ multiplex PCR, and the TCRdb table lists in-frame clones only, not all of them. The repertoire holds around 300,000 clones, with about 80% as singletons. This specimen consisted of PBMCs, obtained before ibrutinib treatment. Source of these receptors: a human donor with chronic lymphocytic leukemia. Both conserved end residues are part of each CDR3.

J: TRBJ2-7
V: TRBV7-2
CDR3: CASSPSSGGYEQYF

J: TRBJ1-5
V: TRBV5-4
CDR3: CASSLDPNQPQHF

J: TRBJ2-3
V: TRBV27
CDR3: CASSLKQGYLTDTQYF

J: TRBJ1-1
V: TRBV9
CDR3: CASSSRDSSRAAFF

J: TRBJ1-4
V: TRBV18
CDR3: CASSAPGTGREKLFF

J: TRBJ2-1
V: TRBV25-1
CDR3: CASSEVAGAYNEQFF

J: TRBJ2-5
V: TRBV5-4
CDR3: CASSQDRGGLETQYF

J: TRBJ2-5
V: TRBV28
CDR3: CASSPLSIGVPSQETQYF

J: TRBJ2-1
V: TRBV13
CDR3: CASSSSTSGRTGNEQFF

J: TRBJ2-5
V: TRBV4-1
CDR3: CASSQDLETQYF

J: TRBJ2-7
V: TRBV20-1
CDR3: CSANPQYEQYF

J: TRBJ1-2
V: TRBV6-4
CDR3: CASSEFSGQGYGYTF